This is a list of T cell receptor beta chains from one sample in a study of T cells expressing NK-cell markers. TCRdb reprocessed the 5' RACE reads and reports one entry per CDR3 protein, with no DNA. The sample has more than 400,000 distinct CDR3 sequences. The source material was blood T cells: a sorted CD56 or NKG2C T cell subset, CD4+ or CD8+ T cells, or bulk PBMC T cells (not recorded which). The receptor set was obtained from a woman between 18 and 70 years old in good health. Both conserved end residues are part of each CDR3. The order of the fields is V gene, J gene, CDR3 protein.

V gene: TRBV23-1; J gene: TRBJ2-2; CDR3 protein: CASSLIGIANTGELFF
V gene: TRBV25-1; J gene: TRBJ2-1; CDR3 protein: CASSESNEQFF
V gene: TRBV19; J gene: TRBJ1-1; CDR3 protein: CASRAGYTEAFF
V gene: TRBV20-1; J gene: TRBJ2-1; CDR3 protein: CSARRGVSYNEQFF
V gene: TRBV12-3/TRBV12-4; J gene: TRBJ2-7; CDR3 protein: CASSLKLAGTNSYEQYF
V gene: TRBV12-3/TRBV12-4; J gene: TRBJ2-1; CDR3 protein: CASNPGGNYNEQFF
V gene: TRBV2; J gene: TRBJ2-3; CDR3 protein: CASSGPSGPWTQYF
V gene: TRBV5-1; J gene: TRBJ2-5; CDR3 protein: CASSLAGAPQETQYF
V gene: TRBV18; J gene: TRBJ1-1; CDR3 protein: CASSPGVPNTEAFF
V gene: TRBV14; J gene: TRBJ1-1; CDR3 protein: CASSQVYSPGGTEAFF
V gene: TRBV5-1; J gene: TRBJ2-3; CDR3 protein: CASSPNTADTQYF
V gene: TRBV10-3; J gene: TRBJ2-7; CDR3 protein: CAIGEASSSYEQYF
V gene: TRBV29-1; J gene: TRBJ1-2; CDR3 protein: CSVDPPGADGYTF
V gene: TRBV19; J gene: TRBJ1-5; CDR3 protein: CATALDRSAQPQHF
V gene: TRBV10-1; J gene: TRBJ1-4; CDR3 protein: CASSESGGKQLFF
V gene: TRBV24-1; J gene: TRBJ2-3; CDR3 protein: CATSDPTVQDQADTQYF
V gene: TRBV15; J gene: TRBJ1-4; CDR3 protein: CATSGVTGVEEKLFF
V gene: TRBV29-1; J gene: TRBJ2-7; CDR3 protein: CSVEDRGAKPYEQYF
V gene: TRBV7-9; J gene: TRBJ1-1; CDR3 protein: CASSLGDRGPEAFF
V gene: TRBV20-1; J gene: TRBJ1-5; CDR3 protein: CSAKGQGANQPQHF
V gene: TRBV9; J gene: TRBJ2-7; CDR3 protein: CASSVAPGQTYEQYF
V gene: TRBV12-3/TRBV12-4; J gene: TRBJ2-7; CDR3 protein: CASTPSGRRYEQYF
V gene: TRBV6-2/TRBV6-3; J gene: TRBJ2-7; CDR3 protein: CASSYTGTSGKPYEQYF
V gene: TRBV7-3; J gene: TRBJ2-1; CDR3 protein: CASGAGLDNEQFF
V gene: TRBV7-9; J gene: TRBJ2-1; CDR3 protein: CASSLLQVPYNEQFF
V gene: TRBV20-1; J gene: TRBJ2-1; CDR3 protein: CSAGDKSSYNEQFF
V gene: TRBV11-2; J gene: TRBJ2-1; CDR3 protein: CASSLGLDNEQFF
V gene: TRBV5-5; J gene: TRBJ2-1; CDR3 protein: CASSLVGRSYNEQFF
V gene: TRBV4-1; J gene: TRBJ2-2; CDR3 protein: CASSQVAGGNTGELFF
V gene: TRBV6-1; J gene: TRBJ1-1; CDR3 protein: CASTDRVGDTEAFF
V gene: TRBV29-1; J gene: TRBJ1-1; CDR3 protein: CSVDYDRGQGSDTEAFF
V gene: TRBV6-5; J gene: TRBJ2-4; CDR3 protein: CARAGLQNIQYF
V gene: TRBV5-1; J gene: TRBJ2-3; CDR3 protein: CASSPYGAQGTDTQYF
V gene: TRBV20-1; J gene: TRBJ2-1; CDR3 protein: CSATKTRGGYNEQFF
V gene: TRBV29-1; J gene: TRBJ2-1; CDR3 protein: CSVPEWSEQFF
V gene: TRBV7-9; J gene: TRBJ2-7; CDR3 protein: CASGSAGPGLREQYF
V gene: TRBV7-2; J gene: TRBJ2-1; CDR3 protein: CASRKTLEQFF